The following is a T cell receptor beta chain sequence with its context. What it binds is unknown. This sample stems from a study of cytomegalovirus exposure and HLA in healthy donors. CDR1 and CDR2 (germline): LNHDA, SQIVND (reference sequence). The CDR3 length is 16 residues. The ends were cut back, 5 bases at V and 8 bases at J, with 24 bases in the middle. With 60 Vbeta and 13 Jbeta primers, the PCR was carried out. Measured with immunoSEQ multiplex PCR; TCRdb has only the in-frame clones, and not every one. Of 140,000 to 150,000 clones listed, about 73% are singletons. Broader study findings: The dataset shows that most TCR sequences were rare, while some public TCRs occurred in many donors. Cytomegalovirus-associated status was assigned to 164 TCR beta chains.

V gene TRBV19 combines with J gene TRBJ1-2; no definite D call. The source is a man between 35 and 55 years old in good health and CMV-seropositive. Sequenced input: PBMCs. The CDR3 sequence is CASSLPPHGPSSGYTF. For the CDR3, the DNA is TGTGCCAGTAGTTTACCTCCCCACGGTCCGAGCTCGGGCTACACCTTC.